The sequence of this T cell receptor beta chain was determined in a study of cytomegalovirus exposure and HLA in healthy donors. Notes on the study in general: The authors later found TCR association rates varying by HLA locus, with DRB1 most and HLA-C fewest.

On this clone: The antigen is undetermined.

The PCR employed 60 Vbeta primers together with 13 Jbeta primers. The data were produced by immunoSEQ multiplex PCR, yet TCRdb's version contains in-frame clones alone and is incomplete. The table records some 180,000 clones, around three quarters of them present only once. The CDR3 has 17 amino acids. Germline assignment: CDR1 SEHNR and CDR2 FQNEAQ (reference sequence). V lost 3 bases to trimming and J lost 7 bases; unmatched junction nucleotides: 10. The chain carries TRBV7-9 and TRBJ2-1; 12 bases align to TRBD1. This TCR came from a woman aged 25-40 years in good health and CMV-seronegative. What was sequenced was PBMCs. For the CDR3, the DNA is TGTGCCAGCAGCTTGGCAGGGACAGGGGGCTATCGAAATGAGCAGTTCTTC. Protein sequence: CASSLAGTGGYRNEQFF.